This entry lists 27 T cell receptor beta chains sequenced from one sample in a study of tumor-infiltrating lymphocytes in primary liver carcinoma. Unsorted whole blood served as the source of blood RNA, and germline DNA was extracted as well. TCR beta cDNA was prepared out of roughly 490 ng total RNA by means of a constant-region primer. Slightly modified ARM-PCR served as the procedure for the TCR beta libraries. These libraries came from three rounds of nested multiplex PCR. It was with TRBV1-TRBV30 forward primers and a C-beta reverse primer that the first two PCR rounds were run, at about 10 cycles each. TCRdb called the multiplex PCR reads again in MiXCR, with one record for every CDR3 protein. The table shows about 330,000 distinct CDR3 sequences, with roughly 61% occurring only once. The sequencing input was peripheral blood. These receptors all come from a man aged 35-49 years with primary liver carcinoma and hepatitis B virus infection.

This clonotype was detected many times. The chain carries TRBV11-2 and TRBJ2-7, with TRBD2 matching over 14 bases. V shed 4 bases and J 5 bases; nucleotides not matched to a gene: 13. Germline values: CDR1 SGHAT, CDR2 FQNNGV. The CDR3 spans 18 residues. The CDR3 DNA is TGTGCCAGCAGCTCGGGACTAGCGGGAGTCGGGGCGATGGACGAGCAGTACTTC. Translated: CASSSGLAGVGAMDEQYF.

This chain uses TRBV4-3 with TRBJ1-1, with D hard to call. V lost 1 base and J lost 0, with 6 bases in between. The germline CDR1 and CDR2 sequences are LGHNA and YSLEER. The CDR3 runs to 14 residues. For the CDR3, the DNA is TGCGCCAGCAGCCAAGGGGTTCTGAACACTGAAGCTTTCTTT. This translates into CASSQGVLNTEAFF.

Points on this clonotype: Given a much more abundant clone one base away, this may be a read error. The chain has TRBV29-1 and TRBJ2-7, with unresolved D. Trimming pared 4 bases from V and 6 bases from J, leaving 13 bases between. The germline V gene encodes CDR1 SQVTM and CDR2 ANQGSEA. The CDR3 has 12 residues. The CDR3 region is CSVVGFDSEQYF. CDR3 nucleotides: TGCAGCGTTGTAGGGTTCGACTCCGAGCAGTACTTC.

The rearrangement joins TRBV11-2 to TRBJ2-7; D is ambiguous. V was clipped by 11 bases and J by 0 bases, with 20 bases between them. Germline V lookup: CDR1 SGHAT, CDR2 FQNNGV. The CDR3 sequence is 15 residues long. In DNA, the CDR3 is TGTGCCCAGCTTAGTTTTTCTGGTAGCTCCTACGAGCAGTACTTC. It translates to CAQLSFSGSSYEQYF. The variable domain in full, with the rest retrieved from reference TRBV11-2 and TRBJ2-7, is EAGVAQSPRYKIIEKRQSVAFWCNPISGHATLYWYQQILGQGPKLLIQFQNNGVVDDSQLPKDRFSAERLKGVDSTLKIQPAKLEDSAVYLCAQLSFSGSSYEQYFGPGTRLTVT.

Worth noting for this clonotype: The CDR3 carries no conserved terminal phenylalanine or tryptophan, so it likely arises from a read error. Because the CDR3's place on the DNA is in doubt, the DNA is left out and the CDR3 is given as listed by TCRdb. V usage is TRBV28 and J usage is TRBJ2-1; TRBD1 was called by the table and not checked on the DNA. With termini counted, the CDR3 has 15 amino acids. Per the germline V gene, CDR1 is MDHEN and CDR2 is SYDVKM. CDR3 protein: CASTRGGQGTRGVFL.

In the case of this clonotype: No conserved phenylalanine or tryptophan is present at the end of the CDR3, so a read error is the likely explanation. V and J are TRBV11-3 and TRBJ1-1, with TRBD1 matching 7 bases. The CDR3 has 14 amino acids. The germline V gene has CDR1 SGHNT and CDR2 YENEEA. Losses at the gene ends were 7 bases for V and 5 bases for J; bases not matched to a gene: 10. CDR3 sequence (DNA): TGTGCCAGCACCTCGAACAGGGGTGAGACTGAAGCTTTCTAT. Amino acids: CASTSNRGETEAFY.

The chain combines TRBV24-1 with TRBJ2-1; D is undetermined. Trimming removed 2 bases at V and 9 bases at J, with 10 bases between. The germline CDR1 and CDR2 sequences are KGHDR and SFDVKD. This CDR3 contains 13 residues. The CDR3 loop is CATSDYQSGEQFF. The DNA for the CDR3 is TGTGCCACCAGTGATTATCAGTCCGGTGAGCAGTTCTTC.

This clonotype appeared a few times. The chain joins TRBV5-4 to TRBJ2-7, with 12 bases that match TRBD2. The CDR3 has 18 residues. V lost 5 bases to trimming and J lost 2 bases; unmatched junction nucleotides: 14. Germline assignment: CDR1 SGHNT and CDR2 YYREEE (reference sequence). This chain's CDR3 is CASSETSGRPTGPYEQYF. The CDR3 coding sequence is TGTGCCAGCAGTGAAACTAGCGGGAGGCCCACGGGCCCCTACGAGCAGTACTTC.

This clonotype was seen many times. The gene calls are TRBV11-2 and TRBJ2-5; no clear D. The V end was cut by 2 bases, the J end by 3 bases, with 1 base between. Germline CDR1 reads SGHAT; CDR2 reads FQNNGV. The CDR3 totals 11 residues. CDR3 DNA: TGTGCCAGCAGCTTAAAAGAGACCCAGTACTTC. Encoded protein: CASSLKETQYF. The full variable domain, rest sourced from reference TRBV11-2 and TRBJ2-5, is EAGVAQSPRYKIIEKRQSVAFWCNPISGHATLYWYQQILGQGPKLLIQFQNNGVVDDSQLPKDRFSAERLKGVDSTLKIQPAKLEDSAVYLCASSLKETQYFGPGTRLLVL.

The chain is built from TRBV11-2 and TRBJ2-7; 11 positions agree with TRBD2. With 5 bases clipped from V and 3 bases from J, the junction kept 6 bases outside the gene matches. CDR1 and CDR2 from the germline V gene are SGHAT and FQNNGV. The CDR3 runs 15 residues. CDR3 residues: CASSLTSGVIYEQYF. The CDR3 region has the DNA TGTGCCAGCAGCCTGACTAGCGGGGTCATCTACGAGCAGTACTTC.

The chain combines TRBV10-3 with TRBJ1-3; D remains unclear. Looked up from germline, CDR1 is ENHRY and CDR2 is SYGVKD. The CDR3 is 21 residues long. The ends were cut back, 3 bases at V and 5 bases at J, with 32 bases in the middle. CDR3 region: CAISDAFMCTSREARRNTIYF. In DNA form, the CDR3 reads TGTGCCATCAGTGACGCGTTCATGTGTACGTCTCGTGAAGCTAGGAGAAACACCATATATTTT.

CDR3 protein: CASSLDLSGYEQYF. For the CDR3, the DNA is TGTGCCAGCAGCTTGGACCTATCCGGTTACGAGCAGTACTTC. The chain couples TRBV11-2 to TRBJ2-7; D ambiguous. The germline gives CDR1 SGHAT, CDR2 FQNNGV. V was clipped by 3 bases and J by 4 bases, with 13 bases between them. The length of the CDR3 is 14 residues.

Points on this clonotype: A read error may produce the germline difference seen at one junction end. The V call is TRBV5-1, the J call TRBJ2-2, with D tentatively TRBD1 or TRBD2 (6 bases each). The germline V gene has CDR1 SGHRS and CDR2 YFSETQ. This CDR3 has 14 residues. In DNA form, the CDR3 reads TGCGCCAGCAGGTTGGCGGGACACTCCGGGGAGCTGTTTTTT. It yields the protein CASRLAGHSGELFF.

V gene TRBV28 combines with J gene TRBJ2-1, with D perhaps assigned TRBD1 or TRBD2 (5 bases each). Trimming took 7 bases from V and 4 from J, leaving 11 bases between them. There are 13 residues in the CDR3. Germline V gene sequence: CDR1 MDHEN, CDR2 SYDVKM. Written as DNA, the CDR3 is TGTGCCAGCACCACCGAGGGGTACAATGAGCAGTTCTTC. This gives the protein CASTTEGYNEQFF.

The chain has TRBV20-1 and TRBJ1-4; no reliable D call. Germline CDR1 is DFQATT and CDR2 is SNEGSKA (reference sequence). This CDR3 is built from 13 residues. The V end lost 3 bases, the J end lost 3 bases, and 8 bases lay between the germline ends. The CDR3 DNA sequence: TGCAGTGCTAGCCTCCCCCCTAATGAAAAACTGTTTTTT. It codes for CSASLPPNEKLFF.

The J gene is TRBJ2-5, the V gene TRBV28, with 10 bases fitting TRBD1. The V gene end was trimmed by 7 bases and the J gene end by 11 bases; junction bases not matched to a gene: 16. Germline V CDR1 and CDR2: MDHEN, SYDVKM. The CDR3 totals 15 residues. As DNA, the CDR3 is TGTGCCAGCAATTACGGGACAGGGGCTGTGTTCTGTCAGTACTTC. It yields the protein CASNYGTGAVFCQYF. The whole variable domain, remainder taken from reference TRBV28 and TRBJ2-5, is DVKVTQSSRYLVKRTGEKVFLECVQDMDHENMFWYRQDPGLGLRLIYFSYDVKMKEKGDIPEGYSVSREKKERFSLILESASTNQTSMYLCASNYGTGAVFCQYFGPGTRLLVL.

With regard to this clonotype: This may be a read error, as it is one base from a much larger clone. V is TRBV6-1 and J is TRBJ1-5; a possible D gene is TRBD1 (5 bases). Germline V gene data show CDR1 as MNHNS and CDR2 as SASEGT. CDR3 length equals 16 residues. V lost 10 bases and J lost 4, with 23 bases in between. The CDR3 coding sequence is TGTGCCACCACGGGACTCCCTTCTGGGCTGAATCAGCCCCAGCATTTT. This translates into CATTGLPSGLNQPQHF.

The V and J genes are TRBV2 and TRBJ1-5; D is undetermined. Germline lookup yields CDR1 SNHLY and CDR2 FYNNEI. V lost 5 bases and J lost 6, with 14 bases in between. This CDR3 contains 14 residues. The CDR3 DNA reads as TGTGCCAGCAGTTCGGTAACGGGTCTTCAGCCCCAGCATTTT. Its translation is CASSSVTGLQPQHF.

This CDR3 reads CASSTGQAADRSYGYTF. CDR3 coding DNA: TGTGCCAGCAGTACGGGACAGGCAGCCGATCGAAGCTATGGCTACACCTTC. The chain carries TRBV6-2 or TRBV6-3 and TRBJ1-2; TRBD1 aligns across 8 bases. With V trimmed by 5 bases and J by 4 bases, 15 bases remained unmatched. This CDR3 comprises 17 residues. Germline CDR1 MNHEY, CDR2 SVGEGT.

This clonotype has at least ten counts. The rearrangement uses TRBV11-2 and TRBJ2-3, with a possible D match to TRBD2 (5 bases). V lost 2 bases, J lost 6 bases, and 15 bases lay in between. The V gene's germline CDR1 is SGHAT and CDR2 FQNNGV. The CDR3 sequence is 15 residues long. The CDR3, as DNA: TGTGCCAGCAGCTTAACTAGTAATCTCCCCGATACGCAGTATTTT. It encodes CASSLTSNLPDTQYF.

As regards this clonotype: A read error is possible here, since a much larger clone lies one base away. CDR3 nucleotide sequence: TGCGCCAGCAGTGATGGGAGTGTGACCGGGGAGCTGTTTTTT. It specifies CASSDGSVTGELFF. The J gene is TRBJ2-2, the V gene TRBV10-1; D possibly corresponds to TRBD2 (5 bases). The CDR3 is 14 amino acids. Germline-derived CDR1 and CDR2 are WNHNN and SYGVQD (reference sequence). V gave up 3 bases and J gave up 5 bases, with 10 bases separating them.

On this clonotype itself: A much larger clone is a single base away; this may be a read error. This rearrangement joins TRBV11-1 to TRBJ1-5; D unclear. Looked up from germline, CDR1 is SGHAT and CDR2 is FQDESV (reference sequence). V dropped 5 bases and J dropped 2 bases, with 13 bases sitting between them. There are 15 residues in the CDR3. The CDR3 DNA follows: TGTGCCAGCAGCAAGAAGGTAGACTGCAATCAGCCCCAGCATTTT. This gives the protein CASSKKVDCNQPQHF.

Note on this clonotype: Just one base apart from a much larger clone, this may be a read error. This sequence joins TRBV6-5 and TRBJ2-7; TRBD2 agrees at 8 bases. The CDR3 consists of 15 residues. The germline V gene encodes CDR1 MNHEY and CDR2 SVGAGI. CDR3: CASSFYGRDRGEHYF. DNA for the CDR3: TGTGCCAGCAGTTTTTACGGGAGGGATCGAGGCGAGCATTACTTC.

With regard to this clonotype: With a much larger clone just one base away, this may be a read error. The V call is TRBV4-2, the J call TRBJ1-1; D remains ambiguous. The germline gives CDR1 LGHNA, CDR2 YNFKEQ. V was cut by 3 bases and J by 8 bases, with 19 bases left in between. CDR3 size: 15 residues. CDR3 sequence reads: CASSHGPVNLLEAFF. DNA of the CDR3: TGTGCCAGCAGCCATGGCCCGGTAAATCTCTTAGAAGCTTTCTTT.

In this sample, this clonotype turned up many times. In DNA form, the CDR3 reads TGTGCCAGCAGTTTAAGCGGGACAGGGGACGGCTACACCTTC. It codes for CASSLSGTGDGYTF. The chain has TRBV12-3 or TRBV12-4 and TRBJ1-2, with 10 positions matching TRBD1. The J segment lost 8 bases and the V segment lost 2 bases, leaving 5 bases of the junction unmatched. CDR3 length: 14 residues.

This clonotype was seen repeatedly, ten times or more. The genes are TRBV6-5 and TRBJ1-6; 7 bases line up with TRBD1. J gave up 8 bases and V 4 bases, and 14 bases lay outside the gene matches. CDR1 MNHEY and CDR2 SVGAGI come from the germline V gene. There are 17 residues in the CDR3. This CDR3 reads CASSSSITGALDSPLHF. CDR3 DNA: TGTGCCAGCAGTTCATCGATAACAGGGGCTCTAGATTCACCCCTCCACTTT.

This clonotype showed up just once. Compared with germline, one end of the junction differs, possibly owing to a read error. The chain links TRBV11-2 to TRBJ2-2; 7 bases match TRBD2. CDR1 and CDR2 from the germline V gene are SGHAT and FQNNGV. This CDR3 has 13 residues. The CDR3 region is CASSLIQGGGLFF. In DNA, the CDR3 is TGTGCCAGCAGCTTAATCCAGGGCGGGGGGCTGTTTTTT.